A selection of T cell receptor beta chains follows, all from one sample in a study of breast tumors, draining lymph nodes, adjacent tissues. MiXCR, run by TCRdb on the multiplex PCR reads, gives a single entry per CDR3 protein. Of roughly 70,000 distinct CDR3 sequences listed, 43% were seen once; the top ten hold about 8.4%. The sample was breast tumor tissue. The receptors shown here come from a female donor with breast cancer. Some clones in this sample may be carry-over from other donors' samples. CDR3s include the opening cysteine and the closing phenylalanine or tryptophan. Each record gives: D gene, V gene, clone size, J gene, CDR3 DNA, CDR3 protein. A D gene is named only where the DNA matches it firmly. Rows give clone size only sometimes, using once, few, many, or a class for an expanded clone.

d_gene: -
v_gene: TRBV11-2
abundance: once
j_gene: TRBJ2-2
CDR3nt: TGTGCCAGCAGCCCCAGAGGGGAGCTGTTTTTT
CDR3aa: CASSPRGELFF

d_gene: -
v_gene: TRBV6-2/TRBV6-3
abundance: many
j_gene: TRBJ2-7
CDR3nt: TGTGCCAGCAGTCACGTCCGGGGGTACGAGCAGTACTTC
CDR3aa: CASSHVRGYEQYF

d_gene: -
v_gene: TRBV6-5
abundance: few
j_gene: TRBJ1-2
CDR3nt: TGTGCCAGCAGTCACTCGACACTCTATGGCTACACCTTC
CDR3aa: CASSHSTLYGYTF

d_gene: -
v_gene: TRBV20-1
abundance: -
j_gene: TRBJ2-7
CDR3nt: TGCAGTGCTAGAGTTGATAGCGCCTCCTACGAGCAGTACTTC
CDR3aa: CSARVDSASYEQYF

d_gene: -
v_gene: TRBV7-9
abundance: -
j_gene: TRBJ2-3
CDR3nt: TGTGCCAGCGGGGGGGGACAGCACACAGATACGCAGTATTTT
CDR3aa: CASGGGQHTDTQYF

d_gene: -
v_gene: TRBV12-3/TRBV12-4
abundance: many
j_gene: TRBJ2-1
CDR3nt: TGTGCCAGCAGTTTAGTGGGGGGTCGGTCGGTACAACAGTTCTTC
CDR3aa: CASSLVGGRSVQQFF

d_gene: -
v_gene: TRBV20-1
abundance: many
j_gene: TRBJ1-5
CDR3nt: TGCAGTGCTAGAGATCCAGGAGATCAGCCCCAGCATTTT
CDR3aa: CSARDPGDQPQHF

d_gene: TRBD1
v_gene: TRBV5-6
abundance: many
j_gene: TRBJ1-2
CDR3nt: TGTGCCAGCAGCTCGCTGGACAGGGCAGTCAGCTATGGCTACACCTTC
CDR3aa: CASSSLDRAVSYGYTF

d_gene: -
v_gene: TRBV11-2
abundance: many
j_gene: TRBJ1-6
CDR3nt: TGTGCCAGCAGCTTAGTCGAAGGGTATGGTTCACCCCTCCACTTT
CDR3aa: CASSLVEGYGSPLHF

d_gene: TRBD2
v_gene: TRBV10-2
abundance: -
j_gene: TRBJ2-2
CDR3nt: TGTGCCAGCAGTAGACTAGCGGGTGAAGCCGGGGAGCTGCCTTTT
CDR3aa: CASSRLAGEAGELPF

d_gene: -
v_gene: TRBV5-5
abundance: many
j_gene: TRBJ2-7
CDR3nt: TGTGCCAGCAGCTTGTACTTGCCCTACGAGCAGTACTTC
CDR3aa: CASSLYLPYEQYF

d_gene: -
v_gene: TRBV3-1
abundance: few
j_gene: TRBJ1-2
CDR3nt: TGTGCCAGCAGCCAGGTCGGACAGACTAACTATGGCTACACCTTC
CDR3aa: CASSQVGQTNYGYTF

d_gene: TRBD1
v_gene: TRBV13
abundance: few
j_gene: TRBJ1-1
CDR3nt: TGTGCCAGCAGCTTTTGGGACAGTTACACTGAAGCTTTCTTT
CDR3aa: CASSFWDSYTEAFF

d_gene: TRBD2
v_gene: TRBV7-2
abundance: -
j_gene: TRBJ2-3
CDR3nt: TGTGCCAGCAGCTTAGTAGCGGGGGGAGCAAGCACGCAGTATTTT
CDR3aa: CASSLVAGGASTQYF

d_gene: TRBD1
v_gene: TRBV9
abundance: many
j_gene: TRBJ2-1
CDR3nt: TGTGCCAGCAGCGTAGAAGACAGGGCATTTTACAATGAGCAGTTCTTC
CDR3aa: CASSVEDRAFYNEQFF

d_gene: TRBD1
v_gene: TRBV29-1
abundance: -
j_gene: TRBJ2-6
CDR3nt: TGCAGCGTCCTAACAGGGGACGGGGCCAACGTCCTGACTTTC
CDR3aa: CSVLTGDGANVLTF